One sample yielded the 6 T cell receptor beta chains listed below, sequenced in a study of blood T cell repertoires in COVID-19. Method: immunoSEQ multiplex PCR; TCRdb's copy keeps in-frame clones and lacks some. The sample includes around 80,000 clones, almost 85% of them seen just once. Sequenced material: peripheral blood. These receptors were obtained from an elderly man with acute or convalescent COVID-19.

CDR3 DNA sequence: TGTGCCAGCAGCTTAACGAGCGGGGGGACCTACGAGCAGTACTTC. It encodes CASSLTSGGTYEQYF. The genes are TRBV11-2 and TRBJ2-7; 9 nucleotides line up with TRBD2. CDR1 is SGHAT and CDR2 is FQNNGV in the germline V gene. This CDR3 comprises 15 residues. The J segment lost 2 bases and the V segment lost 2 bases, leaving 4 bases of the junction unmatched. Using reference TRBV11-2 and TRBJ2-7 for the parts outside the CDR3, the full variable domain is EAGVAQSPRYKIIEKRQSVAFWCNPISGHATLYWYQQILGQGPKLLIQFQNNGVVDDSQLPKDRFSAERLKGVDSTLKIQPAKLEDSAVYLCASSLTSGGTYEQYFGPGTRLTVT.

The chain combines TRBV3-1 (or the pseudogene TRBV3-2) with TRBJ1-5; D is unresolved. V was shortened by 1 base and J by 0 bases, with 10 bases between the two germline ends. The CDR3 length is 16 residues. Germline values: CDR1 LGHDT, CDR2 YNNKEL (reference sequence). CDR3 region: CASSQGQRNSNQPQHF. The CDR3 DNA sequence: TGTGCCAGCAGCCAAGGGCAGAGGAATAGCAATCAGCCCCAGCATTTT.

The rearrangement links TRBV28 to TRBJ1-1, with D possibly TRBD1 on 5 matching bases. Germline lookup yields CDR1 MDHEN and CDR2 SYDVKM. The CDR3 runs to 13 residues. The V end lost 6 bases, the J end lost 10 bases, and 18 bases lay between the germline ends. The CDR3 here is CASRGNQGSGAFF. The DNA of the CDR3 is TGTGCCAGCAGGGGGAATCAGGGATCTGGAGCTTTCTTT. The entire variable domain, with the rest obtained from reference TRBV28 and TRBJ1-1, is as follows: DVKVTQSSRYLVKRTGEKVFLECVQDMDHENMFWYRQDPGLGLRLIYFSYDVKMKEKGDIPEGYSVSREKKERFSLILESASTNQTSMYLCASRGNQGSGAFFGQGTRLTVV.

The DNA of the CDR3 is TGTGCCAGCAGCTTAGCCCGGACATTAGGGGAAAAACTGTTTTTT. Its protein is CASSLARTLGEKLFF. J is TRBJ1-4 and V is TRBV11-2, with a possible D match to TRBD1 (5 bases). CDR1 is SGHAT and CDR2 is FQNNGV in the germline V gene. V lost 1 base, J lost 8 bases, and 14 bases lay in between. The CDR3 is made up of 15 amino acids.

The chain combines TRBV7-3 with TRBJ1-1, with 7 bases fitting TRBD1. Germline CDR1 and CDR2: SGHTA and FQGTGA. Trimming at V came to 2 bases and at J to 1 base, leaving 1 base not matched to a gene. This CDR3 is 14 amino acids long. The CDR3 loop reads CASSLGQANTEAFF. The DNA of the CDR3 is TGTGCCAGCAGCTTAGGACAGGCGAACACTGAAGCTTTCTTT.

The rearrangement uses TRBV6-5 and TRBJ2-5; 11 bases agree with TRBD2. The ends lost 0 bases at V and 4 bases at J; junction bases unmatched: 1. This CDR3 spans 15 amino acids. Germline V gene data show CDR1 as MNHEY and CDR2 as SVGAGI. This CDR3 is CASSYSGTSGETQYF. The DNA for the CDR3 is TGTGCCAGCAGTTACTCCGGGACTAGCGGAGAGACCCAGTACTTC.